The present entry profiles one T cell receptor (beta chain) with its context. This CDR3 is also generated by other DNA sequences in the sample. The sample comes from a study of blood T cell repertoires in COVID-19. Study overall: T cells, B-cell-depleted T cells, or PBMCs provided the cDNA or gDNA that served as material.

The germline V gene has CDR1 SGHRS and CDR2 YFSETQ. Trimming cost V 4 bases and J 6 bases; bases outside gene matches: 2. The CDR3 totals 13 residues. It was during active infection that Seattle patients were enrolled and then longitudinally followed. Source study methods: Using reference gene primer amplification, nucleated cell counts were estimated. Assay used: immunoSEQ multiplex PCR; TCRdb lists only in-frame clones, some missing. Clonal size and the V and J genes are those of that table, whereas D and trimming came from the DNA. The table records 250,000 or so clones, about nine tenths of them present only once.

V usage is TRBV5-1 and J usage is TRBJ1-2; TRBD1 agrees at 11 bases. The sequence came from a man between 25 and 39 years old with COVID-19, enrolled during active disease. The sequenced material came from peripheral blood. The CDR3 loop is CASSLGQGDGYTF. The CDR3 DNA follows: TGCGCCAGCAGCCTGGGACAGGGGGATGGCTACACCTTC. The full variable domain, completed using reference TRBV5-1 and TRBJ1-2, is KAGVTQTPRYLIKTRGQQVTLSCSPISGHRSVSWYQQTPGQGLQFLFEYFSETQRNKGNFPGRFSGRQFSNSRSEMNVSTLELGDSALYLCASSLGQGDGYTFGSGTRLTVV.